These 24 T cell receptor beta chains came from one sample sequenced in a study of T cell responses to AZD1222 COVID-19 vaccine. Sequenced by immunoSEQ multiplex PCR; TCRdb stores in-frame clones only, minus some. Of some 120,000 clones listed, just over 85% were seen once; the top ten hold about a tenth. This material consisted of peripheral blood, taken on day 0 of AZD1222 vaccination. These receptor sequences come from an adult in good health.

V gene TRBV7-9 combines with J gene TRBJ1-1, with 7 bases identical to TRBD1. After removal of 2 bases from V and 4 bases from J, the junction contained 4 bases not matched to a gene. CDR3 size: 14 residues. Germline V gives CDR1 SEHNR, CDR2 FQNEAQ (reference sequence). CDR3 sequence: CASSLRGGGTEAFF. Written as DNA, the CDR3 is TGTGCCAGCAGCTTAAGAGGGGGCGGCACTGAAGCTTTCTTT.

V usage is TRBV6-5 and J usage is TRBJ2-2; D is unresolved. Germline loops: CDR1 MNHEY, CDR2 SVGAGI. The germline V and J ends were trimmed by 4 bases and 7 bases, with 4 bases remaining between them. This CDR3 contains 11 residues. The chain's CDR3 is CASSSFGELFF. The CDR3, as DNA: TGTGCCAGCAGTTCTTTCGGGGAGCTGTTTTTT.

The rearrangement uses TRBV28 and TRBJ1-1; 7 nucleotides agree with TRBD1. Trimming at V came to 6 bases and at J to 4 bases, leaving 8 bases not matched to a gene. This CDR3 contains 14 residues. The germline gives CDR1 MDHEN, CDR2 SYDVKM. CDR3 DNA sequence: TGTGCCAGCAGCAGAGGGGGCTCGGCCACTGAAGCTTTCTTT. It yields the protein CASSRGGSATEAFF.

J is TRBJ2-2 and V is TRBV5-6, with D possibly TRBD1 on 5 matching bases. Trimming stripped 3 bases from V and 4 bases from J, with 10 bases between. The germline CDR1 and CDR2 sequences are SGHDT and YYEEEE. This CDR3 comprises 14 residues. CDR3 DNA sequence: TGTGCCAGCAGCTCTATTGACAGCACCGGGGAGCTGTTTTTT. Its translation: CASSSIDSTGELFF.

The chain joins TRBV7-9 to TRBJ2-1; perhaps TRBD1 as D (5 bases). The V gene's germline CDR1 is SEHNR and CDR2 FQNEAQ (reference sequence). The ends were cut back, 5 bases at V and 8 bases at J, with 16 bases in the middle. This CDR3 is built from 14 residues. CDR3 in DNA: TGTGCCAGCAGCCAGGGCCCCGCCCGGGATGAGCAGTTCTTC. Translating gives CASSQGPARDEQFF.

This sequence joins TRBV12-3 or TRBV12-4 and TRBJ1-2; no clear D gene. The CDR3 runs 13 residues. V was trimmed by 7 bases and J by 8 bases, leaving 17 bases between them. The CDR3 region has the DNA TGTGCCAGCACCCCCGGATCCAACGACGGCTACACCTTC. Protein product: CASTPGSNDGYTF.

This clone was recorded only once. This chain uses TRBV19 with TRBJ1-6; tentative D call: TRBD1 (6 bases). Trimming took 4 bases from V and 3 from J, leaving 10 bases between them. The length of the CDR3 is 15 residues. Germline V lookup: CDR1 LNHDA, CDR2 SQIVND (reference sequence). CDR3 nucleotide sequence: TGTGCCAGTAGTACTCAGGGGTACTATAATTCACCCCTCCACTTT. This encodes CASSTQGYYNSPLHF.

The V gene is TRBV7-3, the J gene TRBJ2-7, with 8 nucleotides matching TRBD1. Losses at the gene ends were 6 bases for V and 6 bases for J; bases not matched to a gene: 16. The CDR3 is 16 amino acids. Germline CDR1 reads SGHTA; CDR2 reads FQGTGA. Written as DNA, the CDR3 is TGTGCCAGCAGTCAATCGACCGGGACAGGTCTCGGCGAGCAGTACTTC. Amino acids: CASSQSTGTGLGEQYF.

This rearrangement joins TRBV6-2 or TRBV6-3 to TRBJ1-2, with a tentative D call TRBD1 (5 bases). Trimming took 0 bases from V and 8 from J, leaving 19 bases between them. Germline CDR1 is MNHEY and CDR2 is SVGEGT. CDR3 length equals 16 residues. The CDR3 loop is CASSYSSTGVKWGYTF. DNA of the CDR3: TGTGCCAGCAGTTACTCGAGTACAGGCGTAAAGTGGGGCTACACCTTC.

The rearrangement uses TRBV7-9 and TRBJ1-2; no clear D. Germline loops: CDR1 SEHNR, CDR2 FQNEAQ (reference sequence). The CDR3 runs to 14 residues. V was cut by 2 bases and J by 4 bases, with 11 bases left in between. DNA for the CDR3: TGTGCCAGCAGCTTAAGACAAAGTCCCTATGGCTACACCTTC. This sequence encodes CASSLRQSPYGYTF.

The chain uses TRBV6-5 and TRBJ1-5, with 9 bases aligning to TRBD1. The CDR3 contains 14 residues. Looked up from germline, CDR1 is MNHEY and CDR2 is SVGAGI. V lost 4 bases to trimming and J lost 5 bases; unmatched junction nucleotides: 3. The CDR3 region is CASSWTGADQPQHF. The CDR3 bases are TGTGCCAGCAGTTGGACAGGGGCCGATCAGCCCCAGCATTTT.

The chain uses TRBV3-1 (or the pseudogene TRBV3-2) and TRBJ1-1; D remains ambiguous. This CDR3 spans 13 amino acids. V was shortened by 0 bases and J by 7 bases, with 9 bases between the two germline ends. Germline V gives CDR1 LGHDT, CDR2 YNNKEL (reference sequence). DNA for the CDR3: TGTGCCAGCAGCCAAGAGGAGCAGGTTGAAGCTTTCTTT. Translating it yields CASSQEEQVEAFF.

This rearrangement joins TRBV30 to TRBJ2-5; weak D call: TRBD2 (6 bases). V lost 4 bases to trimming and J lost 5 bases, with 14 bases between them. The CDR3 length is 13 residues. Germline CDR1 is GTSNPN and CDR2 is SVGIG (reference sequence). CDR3 in DNA: TGTGCCTGGAATCCGGGACGGGGGGAGACCCAGTACTTC. Translated, it gives CAWNPGRGETQYF.

This chain joins TRBV23-1 and TRBJ1-1; D unresolved. TRBV23-1 is classed as an ORF, of uncertain function. V was shortened by 0 bases and J by 0 bases, with 11 bases between the two germline ends. The CDR3 extends over 16 amino acids. The CDR3 sequence: CASSQSNFIMNTEAFF. CDR3 DNA: TGCGCCAGCAGTCAATCGAATTTTATTATGAACACTGAAGCTTTCTTT.

This rearrangement joins TRBV2 to TRBJ1-2; TRBD1 aligns across 7 bases. J gave up 4 bases and V 11 bases, and 7 bases lay outside the gene matches. The CDR3 is 12 amino acids. Germline V lookup: CDR1 SNHLY, CDR2 FYNNEI. The chain's CDR3 is CASTGIFYGYTF. The DNA for the CDR3 is TGTGCCTCGACAGGGATCTTCTATGGCTACACCTTC.

The genes are TRBV7-2 and TRBJ1-2, with D perhaps TRBD1 (5 bases). Germline CDR1 and CDR2: SGHTA and FQGNSA. This CDR3 has 15 residues. The ends were cut back, 5 bases at V and 2 bases at J, with 15 bases in the middle. CDR3 sequence reads: CASSPMWQGNYGYTF. The CDR3 DNA sequence: TGTGCCAGCAGCCCTATGTGGCAGGGCAACTATGGCTACACCTTC.

This clone was recorded a few times. The chain joins TRBV9 to TRBJ2-7; 10 bases align to TRBD2. Germline values: CDR1 SGDLS, CDR2 YYNGEE. The trim removed 0 bases at V and 6 bases at J, leaving 9 bases unmatched. There are 16 residues in the CDR3. The CDR3 DNA reads TGTGCCAGCAGCGTAGCCGGACTAGCGGAGGGTGTCGAGCAGTACTTC. It specifies CASSVAGLAEGVEQYF.

In its sample, this clone was seen a few times. The chain is built from TRBV7-9 and TRBJ2-1; D gene uncertain. From germline, CDR1 is SEHNR and CDR2 FQNEAQ (reference sequence). The ends were cut back, 3 bases at V and 7 bases at J, with 10 bases in the middle. The CDR3 is 13 residues long. CDR3 in DNA: TGTGCCAGCAGCTTTAACCTCGGAAATGAGCAGTTCTTC. This encodes CASSFNLGNEQFF.

The gene calls are TRBV16 and TRBJ2-4; 10 bases map to TRBD1. The CDR3 extends over 14 amino acids. V lost 2 bases to trimming and J lost 6 bases; unmatched junction nucleotides: 1. Germline CDR1 reads KGHSY; CDR2 reads FQNENV. CDR3 protein: CASSQRDRGNIQYF. The CDR3 DNA reads TGTGCCAGCAGCCAACGGGACAGGGGAAACATTCAGTACTTC.

CDR3 nucleotide sequence: TGTGCCAGCAGCGCTAAGACAGGGAACTACGAGCAGTACTTC. This codes for CASSAKTGNYEQYF. The chain recombines TRBV5-4 with TRBJ2-7, with 7 bases lining up with TRBD1. Germline lookup yields CDR1 SGHNT and CDR2 YYREEE (reference sequence). This CDR3 spans 14 amino acids. V lost 4 bases, J lost 3 bases, and 7 bases stayed unmatched.

This chain connects TRBV5-4 to TRBJ2-3; no clear D gene. CDR1 and CDR2 from the germline V gene are SGHNT and YYREEE (reference sequence). The V and J ends lost 2 bases and 1 base respectively, with 5 bases between them. The CDR3 contains 13 residues. CDR3 DNA sequence: TGTGCCAGCAGCTTTTCAGGCACAGATACGCAGTATTTT. Translating it yields CASSFSGTDTQYF.

The CDR3 region is CAIRGGISGNTIYF. The CDR3 DNA reads as TGTGCCATCCGCGGCGGCATCTCTGGAAACACCATATATTTT. The V and J genes are TRBV10-3 and TRBJ1-3, with D hard to call. The CDR3 is 14 residues long. V lost 8 bases and J lost 0, with 11 bases in between. Germline CDR1 and CDR2: ENHRY and SYGVKD.

The chain recombines TRBV11-2 with TRBJ2-3, with 11 bases that match TRBD2. The CDR3 has 16 amino acids. Germline values: CDR1 SGHAT, CDR2 FQNNGV. Losses at the gene ends were 7 bases for V and 3 bases for J; bases not matched to a gene: 9. The CDR3 DNA is TGTGCCAGCACTGCTATAGCGGGGGGGAGGACAGATACGCAGTATTTT. This sequence encodes CASTAIAGGRTDTQYF.

The chain is built from TRBV10-1 and TRBJ2-1, with D perhaps TRBD1 (6 bases). CDR1 and CDR2 (germline): WNHNN, SYGVQD (reference sequence). V was cut by 7 bases and J by 0 bases, with 13 bases left in between. The CDR3 covers 15 residues. This CDR3 reads CASKGHIFSYNEQFF. In nucleotides, the CDR3 is TGCGCCAGCAAGGGACACATATTCTCCTACAATGAGCAGTTCTTC.